Following are 25 T cell receptor beta chains from one sample sequenced in a study of patients and donors after allogeneic stem cell transplantation. MiXCR was run by TCRdb on the RT-PCR reads, yielding one entry per CDR3 protein. The sample carries roughly 940,000 distinct CDR3 sequences, about a sixth recorded once. The sample consisted of blood, either unsorted or a sorted T cell fraction (not recorded which). These receptors all come from a human donor who was either an allogeneic HSCT recipient or a stem cell or donor lymphocyte infusion donor (not recorded which). It is not recorded whose cells these are; they may come from a transplant donor.

The J gene is TRBJ2-2, the V gene TRBV4-3, with a weak D call TRBD1 (7 bases). Germline CDR1 reads LGHNA; CDR2 reads YSLEER. Trimming removed 0 bases from V and 5 bases from J, with 16 bases in between. This CDR3 has 17 residues. The CDR3 DNA is TGCGCCAGCAGCCAAGATAAGGGGGCGGGGTTGACCGGGGAGCTGTTTTTT. As protein: CASSQDKGAGLTGELFF.

The J gene is TRBJ2-7, the V gene TRBV2; either TRBD1 or TRBD2 may supply D (6 bases each). Germline loops: CDR1 SNHLY, CDR2 FYNNEI. Trimming removed 10 bases at V and 9 bases at J, with 16 bases between. The CDR3 covers 11 residues. This chain's CDR3 is CATEGGGWQYF. For the CDR3, the DNA is TGTGCCACCGAAGGAGGGGGATGGCAGTACTTC.

The chain couples TRBV9 to TRBJ2-1; D uncertain. The CDR3 is made up of 14 amino acids. Trimming left V 0 bases short and J 6 bases short, with 10 bases between. The germline CDR1 and CDR2 sequences are SGDLS and YYNGEE. The DNA for the CDR3 is TGTGCCAGCAGCGTAGGGGTGTTTTCCAATGAGCAGTTCTTC. Protein sequence: CASSVGVFSNEQFF.

This clonotype was detected a few times. The chain has TRBV12-3 or TRBV12-4 and TRBJ2-3; D is possibly TRBD2 (5 bases). This CDR3 comprises 12 residues. Trimming left V 4 bases short and J 4 bases short, with 6 bases between. CDR3: CASSWRSDTQYF. The DNA of the CDR3 is TGTGCCAGCAGTTGGAGGTCAGATACGCAGTATTTT.

This clonotype was observed a few times. The chain employs TRBV24-1 and TRBJ2-1, with 7 bases fitting TRBD2. The CDR3 is 13 amino acids. With 5 bases clipped from V and 3 bases from J, the junction kept 0 bases outside the gene matches. Germline V gene sequence: CDR1 KGHDR, CDR2 SFDVKD. This CDR3 is CATSGGGYNEQFF. CDR3 coding DNA: TGTGCCACCAGTGGCGGGGGCTACAATGAGCAGTTCTTC.

This clonotype has only a few counts. This sequence joins TRBV5-5 and TRBJ2-1; 9 bases agree with TRBD1. Germline V gene sequence: CDR1 SGHKS, CDR2 YYEKEE (reference sequence). The CDR3 runs to 15 residues. Trimming cost V 7 bases and J 8 bases; bases outside gene matches: 13. The CDR3 spells CASAIRDRVIHEQFF. The CDR3 DNA is TGTGCCAGCGCCATTCGGGACAGGGTAATCCATGAGCAGTTCTTC.

V is TRBV9 and J is TRBJ2-1; 8 bases align to TRBD1. Germline values: CDR1 SGDLS, CDR2 YYNGEE. The CDR3 is 16 amino acids. After removal of 0 bases from V and 2 bases from J, the junction contained 4 bases not matched to a gene. The CDR3 spells CASSVGQGLPYNEQFF. The CDR3 DNA reads TGTGCCAGCAGCGTAGGACAGGGGCTACCCTACAATGAGCAGTTCTTC.

This clonotype was seen at least ten times. This chain connects TRBV7-8 to TRBJ2-7, with D unclear. Trimming cost V 6 bases and J 2 bases, with 14 bases left between them. The germline V gene encodes CDR1 SGHVS and CDR2 FQNEAQ. This CDR3 is built from 14 residues. The chain's CDR3 is CASRQPGTTYEQYF. CDR3 nucleotides: TGTGCCAGCAGGCAGCCGGGCACTACCTACGAGCAGTACTTC. Using reference TRBV7-8 and TRBJ2-7 for the parts outside the CDR3, the full variable domain is GAGVSQSPRYKVAKRGQDVALRCDPISGHVSLFWYQQALGQGPEFLTYFQNEAQLDKSGLPSDRFFAERPEGSVSTLKIQRTQQEDSAVYLCASRQPGTTYEQYFGPGTRLTVT.

This clonotype showed up just a few times. The V gene is TRBV27, the J gene TRBJ1-4; D ambiguous. The CDR3 totals 14 residues. Per the germline V gene, CDR1 is MNHEY and CDR2 is SMNVEV (reference sequence). V was pared by 5 bases and J by 3 bases, with 10 bases between. The CDR3 nucleotides read TGTGCCAGCAGTCTTCGGAGGGCTAATGAAAAACTGTTTTTT. This gives the protein CASSLRRANEKLFF.

This clonotype appeared a few times. The chain has TRBV5-1 and TRBJ2-7; perhaps TRBD1 as D (6 bases). Germline CDR1 and CDR2: SGHRS and YFSETQ. The V end was cut by 1 base, the J end by 6 bases, with 14 bases between. This CDR3 spans 14 amino acids. This CDR3 reads CASSLQQGIGEQYF. The DNA for the CDR3 is TGCGCCAGCAGCTTGCAGCAGGGGATTGGCGAGCAGTACTTC.

This chain connects TRBV9 to TRBJ2-5, with 11 bases identical to TRBD1. The CDR3 totals 14 residues. V lost 3 bases and J lost 5; bases outside the gene matches: 3. From germline, CDR1 is SGDLS and CDR2 YYNGEE. For the CDR3, the DNA is TGTGCCAGCAGCGGGCGGGACAGGGGGGAGACCCAGTACTTC. As protein: CASSGRDRGETQYF.

This clonotype was observed a handful of times. The V call is TRBV5-1, the J call TRBJ1-2; D gene unclear. Germline V gives CDR1 SGHRS, CDR2 YFSETQ. There are 16 residues in the CDR3. V was clipped by 5 bases and J by 5 bases, with 22 bases between them. The CDR3 nucleotides read TGCGCCAGCAGGCCGACGGGGATGGTCTTGGCATATGGCTACACCTTC. It codes for CASRPTGMVLAYGYTF.

This clonotype was observed a handful of times. The chain has TRBV20-1 and TRBJ2-1; D is unresolved. Germline V gene lookup returns CDR1 DFQATT and CDR2 SNEGSKA (reference sequence). This CDR3 comprises 11 residues. Trimming cost V 3 bases and J 10 bases, with 10 bases left between them. CDR3 residues: CSASPPREQFF. The CDR3 DNA follows: TGCAGTGCTAGCCCCCCCCGGGAGCAGTTCTTC.

J is TRBJ1-1 and V is TRBV5-1, with 7 bases matching TRBD1. The CDR3 consists of 16 residues. Germline lookup yields CDR1 SGHRS and CDR2 YFSETQ. With V trimmed by 2 bases and J by 1 base, 8 bases remained unmatched. DNA of the CDR3: TGCGCCAGCAGCTTCGTCGGAGGGGGCGCGAACACTGAAGCTTTCTTT. Protein sequence: CASSFVGGGANTEAFF.

This clonotype was seen a few times. This chain joins TRBV2 and TRBJ2-2; 11 bases line up with TRBD2. The germline V gene encodes CDR1 SNHLY and CDR2 FYNNEI. This CDR3 is 15 amino acids long. The junction had 4 bases not matched to a gene; V was cut back by 7 bases and J by 3 bases. The CDR3 reads CASNLLAGDTGELFF. The CDR3 coding sequence is TGTGCCAGCAATCTACTAGCGGGAGACACCGGGGAGCTGTTTTTT.

V and J are TRBV29-1 and TRBJ2-5; D is unresolved. Trimming removed 2 bases at V and 0 bases at J, with 10 bases between. This CDR3 comprises 14 residues. CDR1 SQVTM and CDR2 ANQGSEA come from the germline V gene. CDR3 sequence reads: CSVEWVGDQETQYF. The CDR3 coding sequence is TGCAGCGTTGAATGGGTGGGCGACCAAGAGACCCAGTACTTC.

This clonotype turned up a few times. CDR3: CASSPERPHNEQFF. CDR3 nucleotides: TGCGCCAGCAGCCCCGAGCGACCCCACAATGAGCAGTTCTTC. The chain joins TRBV5-1 to TRBJ2-1, with D hard to call. CDR3 size: 14 residues. V was pared by 4 bases and J by 5 bases, with 13 bases between. CDR1 SGHRS and CDR2 YFSETQ come from the germline V gene. Full variable domain (outside the CDR3, taken from reference TRBV5-1 and TRBJ2-1): KAGVTQTPRYLIKTRGQQVTLSCSPISGHRSVSWYQQTPGQGLQFLFEYFSETQRNKGNFPGRFSGRQFSNSRSEMNVSTLELGDSALYLCASSPERPHNEQFFGPGTRLTVL.

This clonotype showed up just a few times. V usage is TRBV7-6 and J usage is TRBJ1-1, with D possibly being TRBD1 (5 bases). The V end lost 0 bases, the J end lost 1 base, and 9 bases lay between the germline ends. There are 15 residues in the CDR3. The germline V gene encodes CDR1 SGHVS and CDR2 FNYEAQ. CDR3 sequence: CASSLALGTNTEAFF. The CDR3 bases are TGTGCCAGCAGCTTAGCGCTAGGGACGAACACTGAAGCTTTCTTT.

This chain connects TRBV4-2 to TRBJ1-1; 8 nucleotides agree with TRBD1. The CDR3 extends over 16 amino acids. Trimming cost V 0 bases and J 5 bases; bases outside gene matches: 8. Per germline, CDR1 LGHNA and CDR2 YNFKEQ. The CDR3 region is CASSQDHQGARTEAFF. The CDR3 DNA is TGTGCCAGCAGCCAAGATCATCAGGGGGCACGAACTGAAGCTTTCTTT.

There are a few counts of this clonotype. The chain recombines TRBV5-1 with TRBJ2-5; 10 positions agree with TRBD1. Trimming cost V 7 bases and J 5 bases; bases outside gene matches: 17. The length of the CDR3 is 17 residues. Germline V gives CDR1 SGHRS, CDR2 YFSETQ. CDR3 protein: CASSGGDRGLPLETQYF. The CDR3 DNA follows: TGCGCCAGCTCGGGAGGGGACAGGGGACTCCCGCTCGAGACCCAGTACTTC.

V usage is TRBV11-1 and J usage is TRBJ2-1; TRBD1 matches 8 bases. Germline CDR1 reads SGHAT; CDR2 reads FQDESV (reference sequence). The length of the CDR3 is 18 residues. V was pared by 0 bases and J by 0 bases, with 7 bases of the junction left unmatched. The CDR3 spells CASSLAQGADSSYNEQFF. In nucleotides, the CDR3 is TGTGCCAGCAGCTTAGCGCAGGGGGCGGATAGCTCCTACAATGAGCAGTTCTTC.

This clonotype was picked up a small number of times. The V gene is TRBV7-9, the J gene TRBJ2-1, with 10 positions matching TRBD2. This CDR3 comprises 15 residues. Germline V gene lookup returns CDR1 SEHNR and CDR2 FQNEAQ (reference sequence). The junction had 7 bases not matched to a gene; V was cut back by 3 bases and J by 8 bases. Here the CDR3 reads CASSLGAGGVDEQFF. Here the CDR3 DNA reads TGTGCCAGCAGCTTGGGAGCGGGGGGGGTTGATGAGCAGTTCTTC.

This clonotype was seen ten or more times. The rearrangement joins TRBV29-1 to TRBJ2-6; the match to TRBD1 covers 9 bases. Trimming cost V 4 bases and J 2 bases; bases outside gene matches: 6. Germline-derived CDR1 and CDR2 are SQVTM and ANQGSEA. This CDR3 has 16 amino acids. CDR3 in DNA: TGCAGCGTTGGGGGACAGGGCCTACCTGGGGCCAACGTCCTGACTTTC. It encodes CSVGGQGLPGANVLTF.

This clonotype has only a few counts. The J gene is TRBJ2-7, the V gene TRBV24-1; 11 positions match TRBD2. This CDR3 contains 16 residues. V trimming: 2 bases; J trimming: 8 bases; junction bases outside the gene matches: 10. The V gene's germline CDR1 is KGHDR and CDR2 SFDVKD. The CDR3 protein is CATSDSSGTSGFQQYF. Here the CDR3 DNA reads TGTGCCACCAGTGATTCGTCCGGGACTAGCGGTTTTCAGCAGTACTTC.

This clonotype was seen more than once but under ten times. The chain joins TRBV10-3 to TRBJ2-7; D is unclear. V was trimmed by 3 bases and J by 5 bases, leaving 20 bases between them. The CDR3 extends over 16 amino acids. Germline CDR1 is ENHRY and CDR2 is SYGVKD. Here the CDR3 reads CAISDPPIPTRDEQYF. CDR3 bases: TGTGCCATCAGTGACCCGCCCATCCCTACCCGGGACGAGCAGTACTTC.